These T cell receptor beta chains were read from a single sample in a study of T cell repertoires in cytomegalovirus infection. A single record per CDR3 protein comes from TCRdb applying MiXCR to the reads. In the table there are a few hundred thousand distinct CDR3 sequences, over 15% of which are singletons. The sample comprised CD8+ T cells from PBMCs. These receptors originate from a human donor in good health (CMV status not recorded). Some clones in this sample may be carry-over from other donors' samples. Both conserved end residues are part of each CDR3. A D gene is named only where the DNA matches it firmly. Not every row has a clone size; where given, it reads once, few, many or a size class.

D,V,J,size,length,DNA,CDR3
NA,TRBV7-8,TRBJ1-2,many,16,TGTGCCAGCAGCTCCGCAGGAGGGCAGGGAAACTATGGCTACACCTTC,CASSSAGGQGNYGYTF
NA,TRBV6-2/TRBV6-3,TRBJ2-7,NA,14,TGTGCCAGCAGACAGGACAGCCATTCCTACGAGCAGTACTTC,CASRQDSHSYEQYF
TRBD2,TRBV7-6,TRBJ2-1,many,14,TGTGCCAGCAGCTTGACAATAGCGGGCAATGAGCAGTTCTTC,CASSLTIAGNEQFF
TRBD1,TRBV29-1,TRBJ2-7,few,14,TGCAGCGTTGAATGGCCGGACAGGGGATACGAGCAGTACTTC,CSVEWPDRGYEQYF
NA,TRBV7-8,TRBJ1-4,many,15,TGTGCCAGCAGCCTGATCACCCCAACTAATGAAAAACTGTTTTTT,CASSLITPTNEKLFF
NA,TRBV20-1,TRBJ1-3,many,15,TGCAGTGCTAGGGAAGGACAACCTCCGAGAAACACCATATATTTT,CSAREGQPPRNTIYF
NA,TRBV4-1,TRBJ1-5,NA,15,TGCGCCAGCAGCCAAGCACAAGCGGGCAATCAGCCCCAGCATTTT,CASSQAQAGNQPQHF
NA,TRBV7-2,TRBJ2-1,many,16,TGTGCCAGCAGCTTAGAGATAGGGTCCTCCTACAATGAGCAGTTCTTC,CASSLEIGSSYNEQFF
NA,TRBV25-1,TRBJ1-2,few,15,TGTGCCAGCAGTGAACAAGGGCCAGTTGTCTATGGCTACACCTTC,CASSEQGPVVYGYTF
TRBD1,TRBV7-9,TRBJ2-7,NA,13,TGTGCCATAGGAGGGACAGGGCCCTACGAGCAGTACTTC,CAIGGTGPYEQYF
TRBD2,TRBV20-1,TRBJ2-1,NA,16,TGCAGTGCTCCTCAAGGACTAGCGGAGTTCTACAATGAGCAGTTCTTC,CSAPQGLAEFYNEQFF
NA,TRBV20-1,TRBJ2-4,NA,15,TGCAGTGCTAGAGTGAGAGAATTAGCCAAAAACATTCAGTACTTC,CSARVRELAKNIQYF
NA,TRBV28,TRBJ2-7,few,15,TGTGCCAGCAGCCTCCCGGGACAAGACTTCTACGAGCAGTACTTC,CASSLPGQDFYEQYF
NA,TRBV4-3,TRBJ1-2,many,15,TGCGCCAGCAGCCAGGGTGTAGGGGTAGGCTATGGCTACACCTTC,CASSQGVGVGYGYTF
NA,TRBV7-2,TRBJ2-3,few,15,TGTGCCAGCAGCTTAATTGGCGGGGTTACAGATACGCAGTATTTT,CASSLIGGVTDTQYF
NA,TRBV11-2,TRBJ1-6,many,15,TGTGCCAGCAGCTTACGTGGGGCGGGGGATTCACCCCTCCACTTT,CASSLRGAGDSPLHF
NA,TRBV7-2,TRBJ1-6,many,14,TGTGCCAGCAGCTTTGGGGTGTTAAGTTCACCCCTCCACTTT,CASSFGVLSSPLHF
TRBD1,TRBV7-9,TRBJ2-7,NA,14,TGTGCCAGCAGCCCCGGGACAGGGATCTACGAGCAGTACTTC,CASSPGTGIYEQYF
NA,TRBV5-6,TRBJ1-1,NA,15,TGTGCCAGCAGCTTGAGCCCCGGGGTCGGGACTGAAGCTTTCTTT,CASSLSPGVGTEAFF